The source of this T cell receptor (beta chain) is a study of blood T cell repertoires in COVID-19. On the study more broadly: Samples taken during acute and convalescent COVID-19 were collected in the United States, Italy and Spain. Nucleic acid was either cDNA or gDNA, and it came from T cells, B-cell-depleted T cells, or PBMCs.

Per the study methods: Reference gene primer amplification yielded estimated nucleated cell counts. Produced via immunoSEQ multiplex PCR; TCRdb's table is partial and in-frame only. The V and J calls and clone size are taken from that table; D and trimming were inferred from the DNA. The data contain some 17,000 clones, 85% to 90% of them seen just once; the ten biggest clones take up 10% to 15%. The sequencing input was peripheral blood. The clonotype comes from a man in his 60s with active COVID-19.

CDR3 in amino acids: CASSEAGRGATEAFF. The CDR3 DNA is TGTGCCAGCAGCGAAGCGGGAAGGGGAGCGACTGAAGCTTTCTTT. The V gene is TRBV11-3, the J gene TRBJ1-1; tentatively, D is TRBD1 (5 bases). The CDR3 is 15 residues long. Trimming took off 5 bases at V and 5 bases at J, with 18 bases between the two ends. The germline CDR1 and CDR2 sequences are SGHNT and YENEEA.